This TCR beta chain was retrieved from a study of STAT5B mutations in CD4+ large granular lymphocyte leukemia (dated by TCRdb to the early 2020s). For context, the study as a whole: Among healthy controls, the CDR3 'QG' motif was associated with a particular HLA allele. Flow cytometry on FACSCanto II or FACSVerse showed that the purified fractions were more than 95% pure among lymphocytes. The TCRbeta repertoires of CD4+ T-cell large granular lymphocyte leukemia patients were compared with the TCRbeta repertoires of healthy blood donors. The investigation overall reported the following: The data were not HLA-matched, and the higher clonality in CD4+ T-LGLL than in CD8+ T-LGLL could be due to the relatively small sample size. Enrichment of TRBV06-family usage was observed among the top patient clones (8/27) relative to healthy controls (2/35). Main leukemic clonotypes were private to each patient, although about 25% appeared at low frequency in other patients' non-leukemic repertoires. CD4-sorted patient repertoires appeared more clonal than healthy CD4+ repertoires, and this difference persisted after removing the putative leukemic clones.

TCRbeta rearrangements were sequenced from genomic DNA using the immunoSEQ assay at survey resolution. From the authors' description of their analysis: In the TCR sequencing data, the lowest productive clonotype frequency that could be detected was 2.59 x 10-5. Only productive TCRbeta rearrangements, defined as complete and in-frame sequences, were included in the analyses. Simpson clonality, calculated in the immunoSEQ Analyzer version 3.0, was used as the measure of sample clonality. Clones were grouped by frequency into very rare, small, medium, large (1-20%) or hyperexpanded (>20%) categories. OLGA 1.2.3 estimated generation probabilities, VDJtools produced V-gene circos plots, VDJdb was queried for specificities, and GLIPH identified CDR3 motifs. TCRdb stores this immuneACCESS table with in-frame sequences only. Part of the clones is absent; in the studies checked, under half of the shortfall reflects unresolved V genes, and no reason is known for the rest. V and J calls plus clone size are reproduced from that table; the DNA served to infer D and trimming. This sample holds about 40,000 clones; 80% to 90% were observed only once. The ten largest account for 3% to 4% of the sample.

Taken from the germline V gene (reference sequence), the CDR1 and CDR2 loops are SEHNR and FQNEAQ. The CDR3 has 14 amino acids, counting the end cysteine and phenylalanine. Only the CDR3 part of the read is kept: 42 bases, read in frame from the first base. V and J lose 5 bases and 0 bases, and a span of 11 bases separates them. The healthy controls were 37 blood donors, and the buffy coats of these donors were supplied by the Finnish Red Cross blood service. All TCR-sequenced material derived from peripheral blood: patient blood samples and healthy donor buffy coats. Ficoll-Hypaque gradient centrifugation was used to isolate peripheral blood mononuclear cells. CD4+ cells were purified magnetically from the buffy coats of healthy controls. The Gentra Puregene Cell and Tissue kit was used for genomic DNA extraction, and quantification was performed on a Qubit 2.0 fluorometer. As to this clone: Which antigen it targets is not known. No base quality information exists; no much larger clone differs at one position.

The rearranged chain carries TRBV7-9 and TRBJ2-7, with no D gene named confidently. Sequencing was performed on CD4+ T cells from blood buffy coats. The receptor's source is a human donor in good health. The DNA sequence reads TGTGCCAGCAGCCTTCGGACGAACTCCTACGAGCAGTACTTC. It specifies CASSLRTNSYEQYF.